A selection of T cell receptor beta chains follows, all from one sample in a study of T cells expressing NK-cell markers. From the 5' RACE reads, TCRdb lists one entry per CDR3 protein and no DNA. The sample table sets out around 470,000 distinct CDR3 sequences. Sequencing was carried out using blood T cells: a sorted CD56 or NKG2C T cell subset, CD4+ or CD8+ T cells, or bulk PBMC T cells (not recorded which). The receptors were gathered from a woman aged 45-65 years in good health. CDR3s include the opening cysteine and the closing phenylalanine or tryptophan.

V gene,CDR3 length,J gene,CDR3 protein
TRBV25-1,12,TRBJ2-1,CASRAGTTKQFF
TRBV6-1,14,TRBJ1-5,CASRAAQGNQPQHF
TRBV6-4,16,TRBJ2-1,CASSVTTSGTHNEQFF
TRBV10-3,14,TRBJ1-2,CAISQDREIYGYTF
TRBV29-1,13,TRBJ2-5,CSAGGQGGETQYF
TRBV20-1,12,TRBJ2-5,CSQLRRSETQYF
TRBV28,15,TRBJ2-6,CASTDPGAGANVLTF
TRBV5-1,19,TRBJ1-2,CASSPWIGQGYGQGYGYTF
TRBV6-6,14,TRBJ2-3,CASRRDGGADTQYF
TRBV7-8,15,TRBJ2-3,CASSEITGTRDTQYF
TRBV20-1,15,TRBJ2-1,CSARDHGTDYNEQFF
TRBV4-1,15,TRBJ1-6,CASSQGDRGKSPLHF
TRBV19,15,TRBJ1-2,CASSIDHGRPGSYTF
TRBV6-5,15,TRBJ2-7,CASRSVAGRTYEQYF
TRBV20-1,14,TRBJ2-7,CSARDQVRAYEQYF
TRBV19,16,TRBJ2-2,CASGTETGALTGELFF
TRBV7-9,14,TRBJ1-1,CASSEPGQGFEAFF
TRBV20-1,11,TRBJ2-5,CRGDLQETQYF
TRBV5-5,15,TRBJ1-1,CASSLEDIIRGEAFF
TRBV6-2/TRBV6-3,12,TRBJ2-2,CASRRLAGELFF
TRBV10-3,13,TRBJ2-2,CAIGQASTGELFF
TRBV12-3/TRBV12-4,14,TRBJ2-4,CASSLRGTKNIQYF
TRBV24-1,14,TRBJ2-5,CATSDQGAVETQYF
TRBV12-3/TRBV12-4,14,TRBJ2-1,CASSLRDKNNEQFF
TRBV7-9,16,TRBJ2-2,CASSQQGLRNTGELFF
TRBV4-1,16,TRBJ2-3,CASSQTSGSPPDTQYF